Listed here are 26 T cell receptor beta chains from one sample, sequenced in a study of T cell repertoires in cytomegalovirus infection. No antigen is known for these receptors. Each CDR3 protein is one row after TCRdb ran MiXCR on the reads. The sample comprises around 900,000 distinct CDR3 sequences, around 31% of which are singletons, and over 13% rests with the top ten. Sequencing was performed on cultured CD8+ T cells from PBMCs, taken from culture after CMV antigen stimulation. These receptors originate from a human donor in good health (CMV status not recorded). Some clones in this sample may be carry-over from other donors' samples.

The CDR3 DNA reads TGTGCCAGCAGTTTAAGGGGGGCATCACCCTCCTACGAGCAGTACTTC. Protein sequence: CASSLRGASPSYEQYF. The chain joins TRBV27 to TRBJ2-7, with D perhaps assigned TRBD1 or TRBD2 (6 bases each). V was shortened by 2 bases and J by 0 bases, with 14 bases between the two germline ends. Looked up from germline, CDR1 is MNHEY and CDR2 is SMNVEV (reference sequence). The CDR3 is 16 residues long.

This clonotype was recorded a few times. This chain connects TRBV29-1 to TRBJ1-1; D ambiguous. The CDR3 totals 14 residues. CDR1 SQVTM and CDR2 ANQGSEA come from the germline V gene. The ends were cut back, 4 bases at V and 10 bases at J, with 22 bases in the middle. CDR3 protein: CSVAMIQRGPGAFF. The CDR3 region has the DNA TGCAGCGTTGCCATGATTCAGAGAGGGCCTGGAGCTTTCTTT. Combining the CDR3 with reference TRBV29-1 and TRBJ1-1 gives the whole variable domain SAVISQKPSRDICQRGTSLTIQCQVDSQVTMMFWYRQQPGQSLTLIATANQGSEATYESGFVIDKFPISRPNLTFSTLTVSNMSPEDSSIYLCSVAMIQRGPGAFFGQGTRLTVV.

The rearrangement joins TRBV4-1 to TRBJ2-3, with D unclear. Germline CDR1 reads MGHRA; CDR2 reads YSYEKL. The CDR3 totals 16 residues. The germline V and J ends were trimmed by 4 bases and 0 bases, with 14 bases remaining between them. The CDR3 sequence: CASSRLAESSTDTQYF. For the CDR3, the DNA is TGCGCCAGCAGCCGTTTGGCGGAATCTAGCACAGATACGCAGTATTTT.

There are a few counts of this clonotype. The CDR3 DNA follows: TGCAGTGCTAGAGATCGTCAGACAGGGGATATGGAAACTGAAGCTTTCTTT. Its protein is CSARDRQTGDMETEAFF. The chain joins TRBV20-1 to TRBJ1-1; 8 bases fit TRBD1. The CDR3 contains 17 residues. Germline V CDR1 and CDR2: DFQATT, SNEGSKA (reference sequence). The V and J ends lost 0 bases and 5 bases, in that order; junction bases with no gene match: 14.

This clonotype was seen more than once but under ten times. V and J are TRBV6-2 or TRBV6-3 and TRBJ1-2; D uncertain. Germline V gene lookup returns CDR1 MNHEY and CDR2 SVGEGT. The CDR3 loop spans 16 amino acids. Trimming removed 4 bases from V and 5 bases from J, with 20 bases in between. The CDR3 region is CASSSSGRTRLYGYTF. CDR3 in DNA: TGTGCCAGCAGTTCCTCCGGACGGACGCGCTTATATGGCTACACCTTC.

The CDR3 coding sequence is TGCGCCAGCAGCTTAGACAGGGGGCCCTACGAGCAGTACTTC. Translating it yields CASSLDRGPYEQYF. This chain links TRBV5-1 with TRBJ2-7, with 10 bases that match TRBD1. Germline V lookup: CDR1 SGHRS, CDR2 YFSETQ. CDR3 length: 14 amino acids. Losses at the gene ends were 2 bases for V and 2 bases for J; bases not matched to a gene: 1.

This clonotype was seen at least ten times. The CDR3 is CASSRAGAAGNTIYF. CDR3 nucleotides: TGTGCCAGCAGTCGCGCGGGGGCGGCTGGAAACACCATATATTTT. V and J are TRBV27 and TRBJ1-3; D might be TRBD1 (6 bases). The CDR3 sequence is 15 residues long. The germline CDR1 and CDR2 sequences are MNHEY and SMNVEV (reference sequence). V lost 5 bases, J lost 2 bases, and 13 bases lay in between.

Notes on this clonotype: The CDR3 end shows no conserved phenylalanine or tryptophan, and so a read error is likely. V gene TRBV19 combines with J gene TRBJ1-6; TRBD1 might be the D (5 bases). The CDR3 has 14 amino acids. Trimming removed 4 bases from V and 10 bases from J, with 14 bases in between. The V gene's germline CDR1 is LNHDA and CDR2 SQIVND (reference sequence). The CDR3: CASSTAGYDSPLHI. The CDR3 nucleotides read TGTGCCAGTAGTACGGCAGGGTACGACTCACCCCTCCACATT.

This clonotype was seen a few times. The CDR3 sequence: CASCDNLGEQYV. In nucleotides, the CDR3 is TGTGCCAGTTGTGACAACCTGGGCGAGCAGTACGTC. The genes are TRBV11-2 and TRBJ2-7; D is undetermined. This CDR3 is 12 amino acids long. The V end was cut by 9 bases, the J end by 6 bases, with 15 bases between. Germline loops: CDR1 SGHAT, CDR2 FQNNGV.

This clonotype was seen at least ten times. This chain joins TRBV7-9 and TRBJ1-1; D uncertain. The V end lost 8 bases, the J end lost 6 bases, and 7 bases lay between the germline ends. This CDR3 is 10 amino acids long. Germline V CDR1 and CDR2: SEHNR, FQNEAQ (reference sequence). CDR3 sequence: CASGVSEAFF. The CDR3 DNA is TGTGCCAGCGGGGTGTCTGAAGCTTTCTTT.

On this clonotype: One end of the junction does not line up with germline, which may come from a read error. The chain uses TRBV7-4 and TRBJ2-7; D perhaps matches TRBD2 (6 bases). CDR1 is SGHVT, CDR2 SQSDAQ, per germline. The CDR3 consists of 16 residues. The CDR3 loop is CVSSLGVPGDLYEQYF. The CDR3 DNA is TGTGTCAGCAGCTTAGGAGTGCCGGGGGACTTGTACGAGCAGTACTTC.

This clonotype occurred a few times. The CDR3 DNA sequence: TGTGCCAGCAGCCAAGATTCGGGGTTTTACACCGGGGAGCTGTTTTTT. It specifies CASSQDSGFYTGELFF. The rearrangement links TRBV14 to TRBJ2-2; D possibly corresponds to TRBD2 (5 bases). The CDR3 is 16 amino acids. Germline assignment: CDR1 SGHDN and CDR2 FVKESK. Trimming stripped 0 bases from V and 3 bases from J, with 11 bases between.

The chain recombines TRBV20-1 with TRBJ1-5; 7 bases agree with TRBD1. This CDR3 is built from 17 residues. CDR1 and CDR2 from the germline V gene are DFQATT and SNEGSKA (reference sequence). After removal of 5 bases from V and 0 bases from J, the junction contained 13 bases not matched to a gene. The CDR3 sequence: CSALSGTEIFSNQPQHF. The DNA for the CDR3 is TGCAGTGCTCTATCCGGGACAGAGATCTTTAGCAATCAGCCCCAGCATTTT.

This chain uses TRBV19 with TRBJ1-2, with D perhaps matching TRBD1 (6 bases). Germline loops: CDR1 LNHDA, CDR2 SQIVND (reference sequence). This CDR3 region has 12 residues. DNA of the CDR3: TGTGCGATTCAAGACAGGAACTATGGCTACACCTTC. This encodes CAIQDRNYGYTF. Full variable domain (remainder filled in from reference TRBV19 and TRBJ1-2): DGGITQSPKYLFRKEGQNVTLSCEQNLNHDAMYWYRQDPGQGLRLIYYSQIVNDFQKGDIAEGYSVSREKKESFPLTVTSAQKNPTAFYLCAIQDRNYGYTFGSGTRLTVV.

The chain is built from TRBV6-8 and TRBJ2-2; a weak D match, TRBD1 (6 bases). This CDR3 contains 15 residues. Germline CDR1 is MNHGY and CDR2 is SAAAGT. V dropped 1 base and J dropped 1 base, with 7 bases sitting between them. The CDR3 here is CASSYWTENTGELFF. CDR3 DNA: TGTGCCAGCAGTTACTGGACAGAGAACACCGGGGAGCTGTTTTTT.

This chain links TRBV7-6 with TRBJ1-2; possible D gene TRBD1, 6 bases. There are 12 residues in the CDR3. The germline gives CDR1 SGHVS, CDR2 FNYEAQ. With 3 bases removed from V and 10 bases from J, the gap between germline ends came to 12 bases. The CDR3, as DNA: TGTGCCAGCAGCTTTCCAGGGGAGGACTACACCTTC. It translates to CASSFPGEDYTF.

In this sample, this clonotype turned up a few times. The chain joins TRBV10-3 to TRBJ2-5; TRBD2 is a possible D gene (5 bases). The V gene lost 0 bases and the J gene lost 10 bases, with 18 bases spanning the gap. Germline CDR1 and CDR2: ENHRY and SYGVKD. This CDR3 comprises 15 residues. The CDR3 loop reads CAISESLGDSAGQYF. DNA for the CDR3: TGTGCCATCAGTGAGTCCCTGGGCGACTCGGCGGGCCAGTACTTC.

The sample holds a few counts of this clonotype. A junction boundary mismatches the germline segment, possibly from a read error. The CDR3 region has the DNA TGTGCTAGCAGCTTTGAACCTAGCGGGGCCCAAGAGACCCAGTACTTC. Protein sequence: CASSFEPSGAQETQYF. The chain has TRBV7-7 and TRBJ2-5, with 9 bases identical to TRBD2. Germline CDR1 is SSHAT and CDR2 is FNYEAQ (reference sequence). CDR3 length: 16 residues.

This chain links TRBV12-3 or TRBV12-4 with TRBJ2-7; 11 positions agree with TRBD2. CDR3 size: 14 residues. V lost 6 bases, J lost 3 bases, and 4 bases stayed unmatched. The CDR3 bases are TGTGCCAGCAGCAGCACTAGCGGGGGCTACGAGCAGTACTTC. This codes for CASSSTSGGYEQYF.

There are many counts of this clonotype. V is TRBV19 and J is TRBJ1-1; TRBD1 matches 8 bases. The V and J ends lost 8 bases and 3 bases, in that order; junction bases with no gene match: 5. Germline lookup yields CDR1 LNHDA and CDR2 SQIVND (reference sequence). This CDR3 has 13 amino acids. CDR3 protein: CASWEQGDTEAFF. The CDR3 region has the DNA TGTGCCAGTTGGGAACAGGGGGACACTGAAGCTTTCTTT.

V and J are TRBV12-3 or TRBV12-4 and TRBJ2-4, with 8 bases that match TRBD1. The trim removed 6 bases at V and 9 bases at J, leaving 4 bases unmatched. The CDR3 extends over 12 amino acids. The CDR3 reads CASSGQGFIQYF. As DNA, the CDR3 is TGTGCCAGCAGCGGACAGGGTTTCATTCAGTACTTC.

In its sample, this clonotype was seen many times. This chain uses TRBV6-1 with TRBJ2-1; 7 nucleotides line up with TRBD1. The V gene's germline CDR1 is MNHNS and CDR2 SASEGT. The CDR3 length is 12 residues. Trimming cost V 5 bases and J 9 bases; bases outside gene matches: 4. The CDR3 loop is CASSLTGFEQFF. The DNA for the CDR3 is TGTGCCAGCAGTTTGACAGGGTTTGAGCAGTTCTTC.

About this clonotype itself: Possible read error: a much larger clone is one base away. This CDR3 is CASSLARPTYEQYV. DNA of the CDR3: TGTGCCAGCAGCTTAGCAAGGCCCACCTACGAGCAGTACGTC. The chain carries TRBV7-8 and TRBJ2-7; D is unresolved. In germline, CDR1 is SGHVS, CDR2 FQNEAQ. Trimming shortened V by 0 bases and J by 2 bases, and 8 bases separated the two germline ends. This CDR3 comprises 14 residues.

This clonotype has only a few counts. The V call is TRBV4-1, the J call TRBJ2-6; 7 nucleotides align to TRBD1. Germline V gene lookup returns CDR1 MGHRA and CDR2 YSYEKL. With V trimmed by 0 bases and J by 4 bases, 3 bases remained unmatched. The CDR3 covers 16 residues. CDR3 DNA sequence: TGCGCCAGCAGCCAAGAGACAGGGTCAGGGGCCAACGTCCTGACTTTC. Its translation: CASSQETGSGANVLTF.

The sample holds a few counts of this clonotype. The V and J genes are TRBV7-3 and TRBJ2-3; 9 bases fit TRBD2. J lost 3 bases, V lost 0 bases, and 7 bases had no gene match. CDR1 and CDR2 (germline): SGHTA, FQGTGA. The CDR3 is made up of 17 amino acids. The DNA of the CDR3 is TGTGCCAGCAGCTTAACGTTAATTAGCGGGGGTACAGATACGCAGTATTTT. This sequence encodes CASSLTLISGGTDTQYF.

This clonotype was recorded a few times. A single base separates this from a much larger clone, so it may be a read error. The genes are TRBV6-1 and TRBJ2-7; no reliable D call. CDR1 and CDR2 (germline): MNHNS, SASEGT. The CDR3 length is 15 residues. The chain's CDR3 is CANSPRRRSSYEQYV. The DNA of the CDR3 is TGTGCCAACAGTCCCCGGCGGCGGAGCTCCTACGAGCAGTACGTC.